This T cell receptor beta chain was identified during a study of T-cell memory formation after mild COVID-19. V was clipped by 1 base and J by 3 bases, with 7 bases between them. The CDR3 totals 14 residues. CDR1 is LNHDA and CDR2 is SQIVND in the germline V gene (reference sequence). A single record per CDR3 protein comes from TCRdb applying MiXCR to the 5' RACE reads. Here the sample spans 210,000 or so distinct CDR3 sequences, approximately 20% being singletons. Overall study results and limits: Clones that got smaller from day 15 to 85 had even CD4/CD8, while clones growing later tipped toward CD4+.

Worth noting for this clonotype: The antigen is unknown.

The sequenced sample consisted of PBMCs or a T cell subset sorted from them (not recorded which). The TCR originated in an adult woman who had mild COVID-19 (a few samples of this study predate the infection). Cell type and time point are not known. The chain carries TRBV19 and TRBJ1-5; D is possibly TRBD1 (5 bases). For the CDR3, the DNA is TGTGCCAGTAGTATAGGACAGAACAATCAGCCCCAGCATTTT. It is translated as CASSIGQNNQPQHF.